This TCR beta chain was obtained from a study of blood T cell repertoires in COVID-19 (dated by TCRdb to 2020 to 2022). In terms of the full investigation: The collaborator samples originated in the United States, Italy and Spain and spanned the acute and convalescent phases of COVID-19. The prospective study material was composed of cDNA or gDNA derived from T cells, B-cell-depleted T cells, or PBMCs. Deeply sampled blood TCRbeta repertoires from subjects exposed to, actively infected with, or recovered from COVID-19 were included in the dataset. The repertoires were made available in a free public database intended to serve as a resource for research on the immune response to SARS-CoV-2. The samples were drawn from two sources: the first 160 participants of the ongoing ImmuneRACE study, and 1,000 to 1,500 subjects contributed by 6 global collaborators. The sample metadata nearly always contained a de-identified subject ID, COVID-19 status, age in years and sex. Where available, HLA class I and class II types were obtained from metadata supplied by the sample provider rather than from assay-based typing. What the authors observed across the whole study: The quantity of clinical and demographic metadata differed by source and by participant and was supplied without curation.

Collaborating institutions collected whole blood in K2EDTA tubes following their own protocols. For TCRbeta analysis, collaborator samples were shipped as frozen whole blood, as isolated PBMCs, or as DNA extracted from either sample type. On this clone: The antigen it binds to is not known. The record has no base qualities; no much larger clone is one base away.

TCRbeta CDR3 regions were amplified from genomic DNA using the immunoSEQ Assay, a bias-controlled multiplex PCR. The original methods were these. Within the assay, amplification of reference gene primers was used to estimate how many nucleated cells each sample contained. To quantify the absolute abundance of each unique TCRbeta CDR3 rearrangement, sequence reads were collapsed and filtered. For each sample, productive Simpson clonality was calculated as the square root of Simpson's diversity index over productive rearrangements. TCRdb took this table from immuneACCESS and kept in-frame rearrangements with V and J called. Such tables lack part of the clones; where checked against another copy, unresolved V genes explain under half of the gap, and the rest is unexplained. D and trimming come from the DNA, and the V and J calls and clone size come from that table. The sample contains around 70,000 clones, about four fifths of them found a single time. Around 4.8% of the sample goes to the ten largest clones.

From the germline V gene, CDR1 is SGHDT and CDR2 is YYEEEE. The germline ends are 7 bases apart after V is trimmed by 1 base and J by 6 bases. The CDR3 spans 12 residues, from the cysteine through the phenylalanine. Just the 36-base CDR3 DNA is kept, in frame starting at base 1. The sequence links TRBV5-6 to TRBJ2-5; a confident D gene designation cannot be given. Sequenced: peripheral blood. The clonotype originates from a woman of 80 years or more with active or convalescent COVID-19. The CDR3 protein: CASSLTAKTQYF. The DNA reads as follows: TGTGCCAGCAGCTTGACAGCAAAGACCCAGTACTTC.